This T cell receptor beta chain came from a study of cytomegalovirus exposure and HLA in healthy donors. The PCR had 60 Vbeta and 13 Jbeta primers. The protocol was immunoSEQ multiplex PCR, while the TCRdb copy is restricted to in-frame clones and leaves out a portion. The table lists about 92,000 clones, about two thirds of them singletons. Findings and limits, study-wide: Accounts indicate the classifier identified cytomegalovirus status with strong specificity and sensitivity. Exclusion applied to some V segments, including TRBV6-2 and TRBV6-3, as they were indistinguishable.

The CDR3 is made up of 13 amino acids. Germline loops: CDR1 SNHLY, CDR2 FYNNEI. Trimming cost V 8 bases and J 6 bases, with 15 bases left between them. Regarding this clone: Its specificity is not known.

The source of this sequence is a man aged 50 to 59 in good health and CMV-seronegative. Sequencing was carried out using PBMCs. The chain links TRBV2 to TRBJ2-3; D might be TRBD2 (6 bases). CDR3 in DNA: TGTGCCAGCGCCGGGGGAGTGTCGGATACGCAGTATTTT. Translating gives CASAGGVSDTQYF.